One TCR beta chain is described in this entry. Its antigen is currently unknown. The data derive from a study of T-cell memory formation after mild COVID-19. Across the whole study: TCR clusters mostly belonged to single donors.

TCRdb recomputed calls from the 5' RACE reads with MiXCR, one row per CDR3 protein. The sample lists 350,000 to 400,000 distinct CDR3 sequences, under 15% occurring once. With 1 base clipped from V and 0 bases from J, the junction kept 6 bases outside the gene matches. CDR3 length: 17 amino acids. CDR1 MGHRA and CDR2 YSYEKL come from the germline V gene. Study-wide results and caveats: Pre-infection memory showed some responding clones, and this suggested that cross-reactive memory joined.

The TCR comes from a young man who had mild COVID-19 (a few samples of this study predate the infection). Cell type and time point are not known. The chain joins TRBV4-1 to TRBJ2-1; 7 bases fit TRBD2. Sequenced sample: PBMCs or a T cell subset sorted from them (not recorded which). CDR3 DNA: TGCGCCAGCAGCCAAGGGCGGGGGAGGAGCTCCTACAATGAGCAGTTCTTC. This sequence encodes CASSQGRGRSSYNEQFF.